The 14 T cell receptor beta chains given below trace back to one sample, sequenced in a study of CXCR3-negative and CXCR3-positive naive CD8 T cells. UMI-labeled 5' RACE yielded the TRB cDNA libraries. TCRdb reprocessed the 5' RACE reads, with one entry per CDR3 protein and no DNA. This listing includes tens of thousands of distinct CDR3 sequences. The sample taken for sequencing was memory CD8+ T cells from blood. Every receptor here comes from a human donor in good health. Some clones in this sample may be carry-over from other donors' samples.

The chain recombines TRBV27 with TRBJ2-3; TCRdb's assignment of TRBD1 cannot be checked, as there is no DNA. Per the germline V gene, CDR1 is MNHEY and CDR2 is SMNVEV (reference sequence). The CDR3 is 16 amino acids. CDR3 sequence: CASRERQGSSTDTQYF.

The gene calls are TRBV7-3 and TRBJ2-3; as DNA is missing, the TRBD1 call by TCRdb cannot be tested. This CDR3 is 15 amino acids long. Germline V CDR1 and CDR2: SGHTA, FQGTGA. The CDR3 is CASSHSGGAADTQYF.

V usage is TRBV6-5 and J usage is TRBJ2-1; TCRdb's D call of TRBD1 is untestable without DNA. Germline V lookup: CDR1 MNHEY, CDR2 SVGAGI. The CDR3 spans 12 residues. CDR3: CASNVVGDEQFF.

The chain combines TRBV6-4 with TRBJ2-1; the D call from TCRdb, TRBD1, cannot be confirmed without DNA. The CDR3 is 15 residues long. Germline assignment: CDR1 MRHNA and CDR2 SNTAGT. The CDR3 sequence: CASSDSGGAGDEQSF.

The chain is built from TRBV12-3 or TRBV12-4 and TRBJ2-1; no DNA is available, so the TRBD1 call from TCRdb remains unchecked. The CDR3 extends over 13 amino acids. This CDR3 reads CASGAGARYEQFF.

The chain uses TRBV7-8 and TRBJ2-5; TCRdb's assignment of TRBD1 cannot be checked, as there is no DNA. CDR3 length: 15 amino acids. In germline, CDR1 is SGHVS, CDR2 FQNEAQ. CDR3 residues: CASSLRLQGQETQYF.

This sequence joins TRBV6-1 and TRBJ1-1. CDR1 and CDR2 (germline): MNHNS, SASEGT. The CDR3 is 14 residues long. This CDR3 is CASSELGDGSEAFF.

The V and J genes are TRBV15 and TRBJ2-7; with no DNA, the TCRdb D assignment of TRBD1 cannot be verified. This CDR3 is 15 amino acids long. Germline V gene data show CDR1 as LNHNV and CDR2 as YYDKDF (reference sequence). The CDR3 spells CATSRDPGQFNEQYF.

The chain employs TRBV6-2 or TRBV6-3 and TRBJ2-1. The CDR3 extends over 13 amino acids. Germline CDR1 and CDR2: MNHEY and SVGEGT. The CDR3 sequence: CASSLMSYNEQFF.

This chain links TRBV29-1 with TRBJ2-1; checking the TCRdb D call of TRBD1 is not possible without DNA. CDR1 SQVTM and CDR2 ANQGSEA come from the germline V gene. The CDR3 spans 14 residues. The CDR3 here is CSVDAGSYYNEQFF.

This sequence joins TRBV12-3 or TRBV12-4 and TRBJ1-4; TCRdb proposes TRBD1, but this gene call is untestable without DNA. This CDR3 is built from 16 residues. CDR3 amino acids: CASSPPDLGGREKLFF.

The rearrangement joins TRBV6-2 or TRBV6-3 to TRBJ2-7; TCRdb indicates TRBD2, and absent DNA this call remains unverified. CDR1 MNHEY and CDR2 SVGEGT come from the germline V gene. This CDR3 is built from 13 residues. The CDR3 region is CASSRAWYDEQYF.

V and J are TRBV2 and TRBJ2-1; TCRdb's D call, TRBD2, is unchecked because there is no DNA. CDR3 length equals 13 residues. Germline lookup yields CDR1 SNHLY and CDR2 FYNNEI. The CDR3 sequence is CASTGGGYNEQFF.

This rearrangement joins TRBV6-2 or TRBV6-3 to TRBJ1-1; TCRdb lists TRBD1, though no DNA is available to test this call. Germline V gene lookup returns CDR1 MNHEY and CDR2 SVGEGT. This CDR3 has 16 residues. This CDR3 is CASSYADDRGFTEAFF.